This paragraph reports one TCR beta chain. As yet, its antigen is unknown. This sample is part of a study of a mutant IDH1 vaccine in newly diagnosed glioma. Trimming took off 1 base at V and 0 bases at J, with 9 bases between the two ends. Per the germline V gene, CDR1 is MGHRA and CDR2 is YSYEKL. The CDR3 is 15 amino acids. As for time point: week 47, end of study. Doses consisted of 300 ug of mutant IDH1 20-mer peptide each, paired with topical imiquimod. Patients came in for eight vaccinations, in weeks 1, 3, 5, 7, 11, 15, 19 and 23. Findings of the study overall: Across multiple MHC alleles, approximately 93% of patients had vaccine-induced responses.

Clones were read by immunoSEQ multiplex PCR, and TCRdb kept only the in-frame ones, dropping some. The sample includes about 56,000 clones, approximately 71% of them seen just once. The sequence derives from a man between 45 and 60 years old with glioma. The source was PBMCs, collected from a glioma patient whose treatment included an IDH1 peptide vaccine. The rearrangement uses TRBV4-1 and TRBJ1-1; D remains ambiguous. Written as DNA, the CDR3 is TGCGCCAGCAGCCAAGGTTTAGCCCTGAACACTGAAGCTTTCTTT. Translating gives CASSQGLALNTEAFF.